The clone carrying this T cell receptor beta chain turned up a few times. For TCR, cDNA came from 5'RACE template switching, which added a universal primer site and UMIs. Via MiXCR, TCRdb re-called the 5' RACE reads, giving one row per CDR3 protein. Of a few hundred thousand distinct CDR3 sequences detected, over 4% appear once; the ten largest clones hold around 23%. The CDR3 contains 18 residues. Germline trimming cut 7 bases from V and 0 bases from J; bases unmatched to any gene: 12. Germline CDR1 is MNHEY and CDR2 is SMNVEV (reference sequence). The sample belongs to a study of T cells after yellow fever vaccination.

The input for sequencing was PBMCs, taken 5 days after the yellow fever booster vaccination. The V and J genes are TRBV27 and TRBJ2-1; 10 nucleotides match TRBD2. The origin of this receptor is a man aged 18 to 29 who received the YFV17D yellow fever vaccine. CDR3 sequence: CASMPLVSGGASYNEQFF. The CDR3 DNA follows: TGTGCCAGCATGCCCCTAGTGAGCGGGGGGGCCTCCTACAATGAGCAGTTCTTC.